These 8 T cell receptor beta chains came from one sample sequenced in a study of OX40 agonist ivuxolimab in advanced cancers. Generated by immunoSEQ multiplex PCR, the TCRdb table keeps only in-frame clones and is missing some. The sample yields some 64,000 clones, more than 85% seen once. Source: CD4+ or CD8+ T cells sorted from blood, taken in a trial of the OX40 agonist ivuxolimab. Receptor source: an adult with an advanced solid tumor such as melanoma, head and neck, liver or kidney cancer.

This chain joins TRBV2 and TRBJ1-1, with D possibly TRBD1 on 6 matching bases. Germline V lookup: CDR1 SNHLY, CDR2 FYNNEI. This CDR3 spans 13 amino acids. V was clipped by 5 bases and J by 4 bases, with 11 bases between them. CDR3 sequence reads: CASSTLDSTEAFF. CDR3 DNA sequence: TGTGCCAGCAGTACTCTGGACAGCACTGAAGCTTTCTTT.

This chain links TRBV27 with TRBJ2-5; D is possibly TRBD2 (5 bases). Trimming took off 5 bases at V and 5 bases at J, with 15 bases between the two ends. Per the germline V gene, CDR1 is MNHEY and CDR2 is SMNVEV (reference sequence). The CDR3 spans 14 residues. CDR3 nucleotide sequence: TGTGCCAGCAGTGTCCTCGGGGTAGGGGAGACCCAGTACTTC. Protein product: CASSVLGVGETQYF.

The chain recombines TRBV19 with TRBJ2-1; D is undetermined. CDR1 and CDR2 (germline): LNHDA, SQIVND (reference sequence). The CDR3 length is 16 residues. Deletions cut 5 bases from V and 0 bases from J, with 14 bases between. The CDR3 region is CASSPLDSRSYNEQFF. In DNA form, the CDR3 reads TGTGCCAGTAGTCCCCTAGACTCCCGCTCCTACAATGAGCAGTTCTTC. The full variable domain, its missing parts supplied by reference TRBV19 and TRBJ2-1, is DGGITQSPKYLFRKEGQNVTLSCEQNLNHDAMYWYRQDPGQGLRLIYYSQIVNDFQKGDIAEGYSVSREKKESFPLTVTSAQKNPTAFYLCASSPLDSRSYNEQFFGPGTRLTVL.

The rearrangement links TRBV6-5 to TRBJ1-1; TRBD1 is a possible D gene (5 bases). The V end lost 4 bases, the J end lost 5 bases, and 11 bases lay between the germline ends. The CDR3 loop spans 13 amino acids. Germline values: CDR1 MNHEY, CDR2 SVGAGI. The CDR3 sequence is CASSSGGRTEAFF. DNA for the CDR3: TGTGCCAGCAGTTCGGGGGGGAGAACTGAAGCTTTCTTT.

The rearrangement uses TRBV11-3 and TRBJ1-5, with D hard to call. The CDR3 spans 13 residues. Per germline, CDR1 SGHNT and CDR2 YENEEA. V lost 0 bases to trimming and J lost 9 bases, with 9 bases between them. CDR3 bases: TGTGCCAGCAGCTTAGACGGGTTGTCGCCCCAGCATTTT. It yields the protein CASSLDGLSPQHF.

This chain uses TRBV30 with TRBJ1-1, with 8 positions matching TRBD1. The CDR3 spans 13 residues. Germline trimming cut 6 bases from V and 4 bases from J; bases unmatched to any gene: 7. Germline V CDR1 and CDR2: GTSNPN, SVGIG (reference sequence). CDR3 DNA sequence: TGTGCCTGTGACAGGGGAGGTGTCACTGAAGCTTTCTTT. This sequence encodes CACDRGGVTEAFF.

This clone was seen only once. This chain links TRBV19 with TRBJ1-2; D call uncertain. The CDR3 runs to 17 residues. Germline CDR1 reads LNHDA; CDR2 reads SQIVND (reference sequence). V was trimmed by 7 bases and J by 4 bases, leaving 25 bases between them. CDR3 coding DNA: TGTGCCAGTACCTCGAGCGGGCAGCCCAGCAACCTCTATGGCTACACCTTC. Residues: CASTSSGQPSNLYGYTF.

The CDR3 DNA is TGCGCCAGCAGCTTCATGCGGACAGGGGGAGGCGAGCAGTACTTC. Translating it yields CASSFMRTGGGEQYF. This chain links TRBV5-1 with TRBJ2-7; 10 nucleotides align to TRBD1. Unmatched junction bases numbered 8, after V lost 2 bases and J lost 6 bases. The CDR3 is made up of 15 amino acids. Germline values: CDR1 SGHRS, CDR2 YFSETQ. Full variable domain (remainder filled in from reference TRBV5-1 and TRBJ2-7): KAGVTQTPRYLIKTRGQQVTLSCSPISGHRSVSWYQQTPGQGLQFLFEYFSETQRNKGNFPGRFSGRQFSNSRSEMNVSTLELGDSALYLCASSFMRTGGGEQYFGPGTRLTVT.